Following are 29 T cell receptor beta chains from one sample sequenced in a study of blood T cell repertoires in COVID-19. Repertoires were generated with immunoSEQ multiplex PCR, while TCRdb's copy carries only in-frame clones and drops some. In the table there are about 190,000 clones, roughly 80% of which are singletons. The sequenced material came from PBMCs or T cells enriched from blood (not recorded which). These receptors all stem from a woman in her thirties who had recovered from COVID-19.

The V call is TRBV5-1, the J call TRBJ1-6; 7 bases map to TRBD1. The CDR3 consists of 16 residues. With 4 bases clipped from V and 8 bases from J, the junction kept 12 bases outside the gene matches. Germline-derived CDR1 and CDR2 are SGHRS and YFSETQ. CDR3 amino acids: CASSPESDRFHSPLHF. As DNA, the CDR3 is TGCGCCAGCAGCCCGGAGTCGGACAGGTTCCATTCACCCCTCCACTTT.

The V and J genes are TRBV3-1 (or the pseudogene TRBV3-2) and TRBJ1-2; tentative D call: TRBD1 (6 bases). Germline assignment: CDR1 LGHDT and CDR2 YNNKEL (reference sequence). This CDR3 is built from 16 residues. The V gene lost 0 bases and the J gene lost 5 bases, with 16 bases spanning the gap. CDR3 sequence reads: CASSQERLGGPYGYTF. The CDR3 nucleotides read TGTGCCAGCAGCCAAGAAAGGCTCGGGGGGCCTTATGGCTACACCTTC.

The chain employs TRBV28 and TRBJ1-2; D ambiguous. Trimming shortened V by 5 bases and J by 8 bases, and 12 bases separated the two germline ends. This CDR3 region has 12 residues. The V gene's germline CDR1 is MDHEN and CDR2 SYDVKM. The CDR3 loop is CASSNRPRGYTF. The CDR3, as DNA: TGTGCCAGCAGTAACCGACCGAGGGGCTACACCTTC.

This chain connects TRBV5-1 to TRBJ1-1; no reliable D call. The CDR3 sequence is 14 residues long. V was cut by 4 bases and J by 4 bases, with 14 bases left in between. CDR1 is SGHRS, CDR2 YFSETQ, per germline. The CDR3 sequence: CASSQDLGSTEAFF. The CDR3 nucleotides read TGCGCCAGCAGCCAGGACCTTGGGAGCACTGAAGCTTTCTTT.

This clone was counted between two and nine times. The CDR3 bases are TGTGCCAGCAGCGTAACTCAGGAGAACACTGAAGCTTTCTTT. It translates to CASSVTQENTEAFF. V usage is TRBV9 and J usage is TRBJ1-1; unclear D gene. V lost 1 base and J lost 1, with 8 bases in between. The V gene's germline CDR1 is SGDLS and CDR2 YYNGEE. This CDR3 is 14 amino acids long.

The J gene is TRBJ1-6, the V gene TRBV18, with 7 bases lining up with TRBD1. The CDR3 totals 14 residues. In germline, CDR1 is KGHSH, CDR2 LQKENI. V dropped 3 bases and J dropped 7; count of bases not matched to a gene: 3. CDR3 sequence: CASSPDRINSPLHF. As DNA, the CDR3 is TGTGCCAGCTCACCGGACAGGATCAATTCACCCCTCCACTTT.

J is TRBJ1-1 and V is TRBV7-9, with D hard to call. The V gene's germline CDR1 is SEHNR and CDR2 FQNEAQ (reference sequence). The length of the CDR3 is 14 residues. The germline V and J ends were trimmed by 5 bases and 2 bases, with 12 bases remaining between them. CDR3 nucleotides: TGTGCCAGCAGCCATCCTACAGATAACACTGAAGCTTTCTTT. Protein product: CASSHPTDNTEAFF.

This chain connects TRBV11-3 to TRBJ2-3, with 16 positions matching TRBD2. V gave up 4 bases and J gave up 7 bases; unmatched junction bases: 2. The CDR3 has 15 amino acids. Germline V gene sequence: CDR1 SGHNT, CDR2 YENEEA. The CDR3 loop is CASSSGLAGGNTQYF. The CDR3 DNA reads TGTGCCAGCAGCTCGGGACTAGCGGGGGGGAATACGCAGTATTTT.

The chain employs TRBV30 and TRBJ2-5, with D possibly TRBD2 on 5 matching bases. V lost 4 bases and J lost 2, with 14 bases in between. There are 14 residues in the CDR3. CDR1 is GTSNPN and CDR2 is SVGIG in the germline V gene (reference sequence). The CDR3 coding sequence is TGTGCCTGGAATTATAGAGGCGGGCAAGAGACCCAGTACTTC. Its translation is CAWNYRGGQETQYF.

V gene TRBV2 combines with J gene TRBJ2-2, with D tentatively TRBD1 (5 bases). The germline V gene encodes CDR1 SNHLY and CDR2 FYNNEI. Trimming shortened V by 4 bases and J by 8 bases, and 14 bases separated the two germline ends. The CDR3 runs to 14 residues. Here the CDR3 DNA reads TGTGCCAGCAGTGTTGAAGGGGTGCGGGGGGAGCTGTTTTTT. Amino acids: CASSVEGVRGELFF.

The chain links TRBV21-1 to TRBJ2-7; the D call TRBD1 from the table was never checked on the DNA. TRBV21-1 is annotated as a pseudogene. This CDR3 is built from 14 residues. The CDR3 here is CASSPGQGPREQYV. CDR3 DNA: TGTGCCAGCAGTCCTGGACAGGGACCTAGGGAGCAGTACGTC.

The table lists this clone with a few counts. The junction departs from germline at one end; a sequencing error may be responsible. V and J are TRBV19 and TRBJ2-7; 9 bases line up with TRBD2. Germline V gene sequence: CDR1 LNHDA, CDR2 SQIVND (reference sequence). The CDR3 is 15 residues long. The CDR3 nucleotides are TGTGCCAGTCGTATAGCGGGAGAGAGCTCCTACGAGCAGTACTTC. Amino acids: CASRIAGESSYEQYF.

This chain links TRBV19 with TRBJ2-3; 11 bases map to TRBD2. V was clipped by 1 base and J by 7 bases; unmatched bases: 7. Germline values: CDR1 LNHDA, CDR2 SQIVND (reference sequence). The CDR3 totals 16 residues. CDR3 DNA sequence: TGTGCCAGTAGTATAGTTTCTAGCGGGGGGTTTAATACGCAGTATTTT. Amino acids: CASSIVSSGGFNTQYF. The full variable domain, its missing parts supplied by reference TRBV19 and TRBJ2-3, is DGGITQSPKYLFRKEGQNVTLSCEQNLNHDAMYWYRQDPGQGLRLIYYSQIVNDFQKGDIAEGYSVSREKKESFPLTVTSAQKNPTAFYLCASSIVSSGGFNTQYFGPGTRLTVL.

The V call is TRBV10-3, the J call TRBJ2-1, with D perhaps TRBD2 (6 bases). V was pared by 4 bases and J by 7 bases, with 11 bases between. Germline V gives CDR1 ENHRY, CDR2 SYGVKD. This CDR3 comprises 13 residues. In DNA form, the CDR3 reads TGTGCCATCAGTGCCGGGACTGAAAATGAGCAGTTCTTC. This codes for CAISAGTENEQFF.

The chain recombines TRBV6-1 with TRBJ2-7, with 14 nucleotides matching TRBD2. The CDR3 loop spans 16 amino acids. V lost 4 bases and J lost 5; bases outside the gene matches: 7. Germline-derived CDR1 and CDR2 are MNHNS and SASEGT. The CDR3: CASSASGLAGGDEQYF. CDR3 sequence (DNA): TGTGCCAGCAGTGCCTCTGGACTAGCGGGAGGTGACGAGCAGTACTTC.

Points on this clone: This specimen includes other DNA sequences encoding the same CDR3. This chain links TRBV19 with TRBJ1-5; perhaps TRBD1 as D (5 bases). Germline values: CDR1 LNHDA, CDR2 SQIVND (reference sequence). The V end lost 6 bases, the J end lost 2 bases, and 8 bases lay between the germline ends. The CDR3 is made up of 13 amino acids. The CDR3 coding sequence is TGTGCCAGTAGCCTGACAGGCAATCAGCCCCAGCATTTT. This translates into CASSLTGNQPQHF.

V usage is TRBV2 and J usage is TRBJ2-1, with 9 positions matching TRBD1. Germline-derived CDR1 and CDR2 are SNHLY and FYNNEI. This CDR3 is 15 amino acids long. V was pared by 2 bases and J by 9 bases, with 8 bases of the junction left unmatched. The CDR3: CASSEFGQGRGEQFF. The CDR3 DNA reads TGTGCCAGCAGTGAATTTGGACAGGGGCGTGGTGAGCAGTTCTTC.

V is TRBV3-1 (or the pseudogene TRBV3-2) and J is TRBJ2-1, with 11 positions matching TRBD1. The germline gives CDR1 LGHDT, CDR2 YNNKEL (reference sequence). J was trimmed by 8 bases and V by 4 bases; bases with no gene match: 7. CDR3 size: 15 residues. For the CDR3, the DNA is TGTGCCAGCAGCCCAGGACAGGGGGCATTCGATGAGCAGTTCTTC. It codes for CASSPGQGAFDEQFF.

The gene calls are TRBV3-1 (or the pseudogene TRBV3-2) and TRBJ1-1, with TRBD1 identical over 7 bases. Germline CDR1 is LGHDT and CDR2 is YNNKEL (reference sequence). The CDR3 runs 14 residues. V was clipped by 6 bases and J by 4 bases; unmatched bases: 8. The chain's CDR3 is CASRPTGFGTEAFF. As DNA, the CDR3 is TGTGCCAGCAGACCGACAGGGTTTGGCACTGAAGCTTTCTTT.

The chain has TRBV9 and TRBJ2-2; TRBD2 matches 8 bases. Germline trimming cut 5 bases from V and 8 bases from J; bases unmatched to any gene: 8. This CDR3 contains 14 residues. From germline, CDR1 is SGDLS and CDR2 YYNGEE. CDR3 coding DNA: TGTGCCAGCAGTAAACTAGCGGCGGATGGGGAGCTGTTTTTT. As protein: CASSKLAADGELFF.

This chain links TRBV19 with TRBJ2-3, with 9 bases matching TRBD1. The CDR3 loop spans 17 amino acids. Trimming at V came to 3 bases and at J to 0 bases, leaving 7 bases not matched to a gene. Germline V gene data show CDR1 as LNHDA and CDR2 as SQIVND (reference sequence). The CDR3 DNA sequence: TGTGCCAGTAGTATGAACGACAGGGGGGTTAGCACAGATACGCAGTATTTT. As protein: CASSMNDRGVSTDTQYF.

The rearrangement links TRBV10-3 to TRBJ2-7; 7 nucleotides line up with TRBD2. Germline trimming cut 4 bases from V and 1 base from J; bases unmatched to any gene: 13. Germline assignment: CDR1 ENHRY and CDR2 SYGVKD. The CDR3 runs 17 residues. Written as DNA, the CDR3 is TGTGCCATCAGTGTTTTGTTCGCGGGAGACAGTTCCTACGAGCAGTACTTC. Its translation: CAISVLFAGDSSYEQYF.

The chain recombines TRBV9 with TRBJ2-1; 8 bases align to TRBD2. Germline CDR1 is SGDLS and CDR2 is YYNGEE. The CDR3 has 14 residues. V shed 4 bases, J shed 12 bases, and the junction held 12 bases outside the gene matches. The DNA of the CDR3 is TGTGCCAGCAGCCCCCCTGGGGAGACTAGCGTGCAGTTCTTC. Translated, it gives CASSPPGETSVQFF.

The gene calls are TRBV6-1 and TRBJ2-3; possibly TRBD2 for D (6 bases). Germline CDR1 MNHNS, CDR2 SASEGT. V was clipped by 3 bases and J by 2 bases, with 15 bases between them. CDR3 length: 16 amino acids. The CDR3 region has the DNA TGTGCCAGCAGTGATAGCAGCGGGCGGGCCACAGATACGCAGTATTTT. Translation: CASSDSSGRATDTQYF.

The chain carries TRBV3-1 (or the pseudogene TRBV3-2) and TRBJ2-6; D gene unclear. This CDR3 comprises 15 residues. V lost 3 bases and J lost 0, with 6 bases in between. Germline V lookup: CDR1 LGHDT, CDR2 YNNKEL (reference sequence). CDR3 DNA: TGTGCCAGCAGCCAGTACAGCTCTGGGGCCAACGTCCTGACTTTC. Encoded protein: CASSQYSSGANVLTF.

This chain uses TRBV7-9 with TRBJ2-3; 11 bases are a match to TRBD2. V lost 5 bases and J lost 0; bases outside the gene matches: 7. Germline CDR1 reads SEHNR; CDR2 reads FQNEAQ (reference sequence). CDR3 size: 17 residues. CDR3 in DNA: TGTGCCAGCAGCCAACCCACTAGCGGGGGTAGCACAGATACGCAGTATTTT. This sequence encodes CASSQPTSGGSTDTQYF.

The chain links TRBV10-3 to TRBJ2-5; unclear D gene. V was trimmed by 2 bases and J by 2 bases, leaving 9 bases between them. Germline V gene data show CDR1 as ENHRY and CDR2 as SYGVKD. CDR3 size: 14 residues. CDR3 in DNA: TGTGCCATCAGTGAGCCGAGTATACAAGAGACCCAGTACTTC. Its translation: CAISEPSIQETQYF.

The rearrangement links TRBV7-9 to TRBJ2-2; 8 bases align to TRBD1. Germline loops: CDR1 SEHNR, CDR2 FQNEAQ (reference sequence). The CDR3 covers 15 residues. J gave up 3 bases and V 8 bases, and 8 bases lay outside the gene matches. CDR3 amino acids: CASVLGQGYTGELFF. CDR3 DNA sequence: TGTGCCAGCGTGCTTGGACAGGGTTACACCGGGGAGCTGTTTTTT. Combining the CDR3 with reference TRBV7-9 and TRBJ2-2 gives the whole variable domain DTGVSQNPRHKITKRGQNVTFRCDPISEHNRLYWYRQTLGQGPEFLTYFQNEAQLEKSRLLSDRFSAERPKGSFSTLEIQRTEQGDSAMYLCASVLGQGYTGELFFGEGSRLTVL.

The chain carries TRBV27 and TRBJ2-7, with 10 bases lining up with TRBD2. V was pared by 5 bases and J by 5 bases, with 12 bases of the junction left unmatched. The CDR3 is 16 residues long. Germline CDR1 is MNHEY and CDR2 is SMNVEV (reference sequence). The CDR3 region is CASSRRTSGEGNEQYF. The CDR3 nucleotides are TGTGCCAGCAGTCGGAGGACTAGCGGAGAGGGGAACGAGCAGTACTTC.